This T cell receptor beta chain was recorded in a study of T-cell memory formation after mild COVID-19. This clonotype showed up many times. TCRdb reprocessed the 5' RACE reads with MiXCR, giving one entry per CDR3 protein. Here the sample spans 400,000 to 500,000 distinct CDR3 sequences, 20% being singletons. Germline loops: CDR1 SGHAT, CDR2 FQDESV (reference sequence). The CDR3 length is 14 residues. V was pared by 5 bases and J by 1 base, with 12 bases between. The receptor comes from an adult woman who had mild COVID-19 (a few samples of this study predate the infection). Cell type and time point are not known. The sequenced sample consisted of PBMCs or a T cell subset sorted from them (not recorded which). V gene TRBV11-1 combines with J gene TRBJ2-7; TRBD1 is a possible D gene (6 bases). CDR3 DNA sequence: TGTGCCAGCAGCCCGCCGGGACAATCCTACGAGCAGTACTTC. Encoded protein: CASSPPGQSYEQYF.